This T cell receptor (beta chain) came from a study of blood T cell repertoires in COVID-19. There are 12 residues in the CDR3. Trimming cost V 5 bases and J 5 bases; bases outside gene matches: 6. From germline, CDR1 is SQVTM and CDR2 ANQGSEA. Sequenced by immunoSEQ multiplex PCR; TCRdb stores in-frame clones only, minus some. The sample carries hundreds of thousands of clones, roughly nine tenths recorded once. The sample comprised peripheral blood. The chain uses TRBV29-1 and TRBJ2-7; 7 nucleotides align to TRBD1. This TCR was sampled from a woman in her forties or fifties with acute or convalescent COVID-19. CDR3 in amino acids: CSVRGGGDEQYF. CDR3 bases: TGCAGCGTTCGAGGGGGCGGCGACGAGCAGTACTTC.